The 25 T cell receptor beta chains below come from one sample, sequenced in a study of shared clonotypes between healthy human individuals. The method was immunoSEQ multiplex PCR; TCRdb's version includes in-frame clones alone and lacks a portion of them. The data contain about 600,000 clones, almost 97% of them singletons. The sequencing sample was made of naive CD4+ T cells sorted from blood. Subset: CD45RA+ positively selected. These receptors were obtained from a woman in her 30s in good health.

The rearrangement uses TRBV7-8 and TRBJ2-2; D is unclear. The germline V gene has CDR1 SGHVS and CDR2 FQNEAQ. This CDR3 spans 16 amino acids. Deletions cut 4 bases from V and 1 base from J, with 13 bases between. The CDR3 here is CASSSPPVGNTGELFF. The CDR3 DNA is TGTGCCAGCAGCTCCCCCCCCGTCGGGAACACCGGGGAGCTGTTTTTT.

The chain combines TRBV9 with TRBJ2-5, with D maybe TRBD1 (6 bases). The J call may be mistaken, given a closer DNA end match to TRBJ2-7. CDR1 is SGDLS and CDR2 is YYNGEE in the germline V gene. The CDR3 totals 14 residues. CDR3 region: CASSGGTSAYEQYF. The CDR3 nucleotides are TGTGCCAGCAGCGGAGGGACATCGGCATACGAGCAGTACTTC.

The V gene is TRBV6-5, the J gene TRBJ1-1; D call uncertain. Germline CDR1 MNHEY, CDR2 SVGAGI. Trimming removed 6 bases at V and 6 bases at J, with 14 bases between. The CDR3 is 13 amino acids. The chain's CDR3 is CASRAGGIPEAFF. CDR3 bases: TGTGCCAGCAGGGCGGGAGGGATTCCTGAAGCTTTCTTT.

The CDR3 DNA is TGTGCCAGCAGCTCCCGGACCCCCGAAAACATTCAGTACTTC. The encoded protein is CASSSRTPENIQYF. V usage is TRBV7-3 and J usage is TRBJ2-4, with D unclear. Germline loops: CDR1 SGHTA, CDR2 FQGTGA. The CDR3 consists of 14 residues. Deletions cut 4 bases from V and 5 bases from J, with 12 bases between.

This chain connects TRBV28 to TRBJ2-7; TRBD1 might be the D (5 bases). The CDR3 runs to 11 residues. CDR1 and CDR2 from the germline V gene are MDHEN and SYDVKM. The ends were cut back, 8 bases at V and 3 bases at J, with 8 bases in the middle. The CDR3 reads CASFDSYEQYF. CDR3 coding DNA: TGTGCCAGCTTCGACAGCTACGAGCAGTACTTC.

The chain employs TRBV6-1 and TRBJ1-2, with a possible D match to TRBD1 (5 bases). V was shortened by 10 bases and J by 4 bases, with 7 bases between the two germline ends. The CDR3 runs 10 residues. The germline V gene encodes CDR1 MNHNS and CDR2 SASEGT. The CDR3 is CANGTYGYTF. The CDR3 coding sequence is TGTGCCAACGGGACCTATGGCTACACCTTC.

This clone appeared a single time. CDR3 in DNA: TGTGCCAGCAGCCCCCCGGGACTTCGCACAGATACGCAGTATTTT. The encoded protein is CASSPPGLRTDTQYF. J is TRBJ2-3 and V is TRBV7-9; D might be TRBD2 (6 bases). V was shortened by 5 bases and J by 1 base, with 13 bases between the two germline ends. The CDR3 contains 15 residues. Germline CDR1 reads SEHNR; CDR2 reads FQNEAQ (reference sequence).

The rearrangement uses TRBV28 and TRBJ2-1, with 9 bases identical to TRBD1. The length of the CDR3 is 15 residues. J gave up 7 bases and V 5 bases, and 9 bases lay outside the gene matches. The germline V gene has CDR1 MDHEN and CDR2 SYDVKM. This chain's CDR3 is CASSATGTGNNEQFF. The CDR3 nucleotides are TGTGCCAGCAGTGCAACCGGGACAGGGAATAATGAGCAGTTCTTC.

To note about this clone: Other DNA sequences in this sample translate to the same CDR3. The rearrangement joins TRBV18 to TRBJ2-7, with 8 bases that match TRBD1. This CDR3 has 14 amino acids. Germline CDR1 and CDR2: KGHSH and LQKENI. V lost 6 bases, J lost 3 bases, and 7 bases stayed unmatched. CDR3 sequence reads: CASSPGGQGYEQYF. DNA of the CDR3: TGTGCCAGCTCGCCGGGCGGACAGGGCTACGAGCAGTACTTC. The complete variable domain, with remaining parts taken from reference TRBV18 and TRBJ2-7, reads NAGVMQNPRHLVRRRGQEARLRCSPMKGHSHVYWYRQLPEEGLKFMVYLQKENIIDESGMPKERFSAEFPKEGPSILRIQQVVRGDSAAYFCASSPGGQGYEQYFGPGTRLTVT.

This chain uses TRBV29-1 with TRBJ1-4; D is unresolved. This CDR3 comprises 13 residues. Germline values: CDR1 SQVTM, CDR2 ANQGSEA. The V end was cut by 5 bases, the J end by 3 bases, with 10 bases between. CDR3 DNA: TGCAGCGTTTGTGAGACATCTAATGAAAAACTGTTTTTT. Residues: CSVCETSNEKLFF.

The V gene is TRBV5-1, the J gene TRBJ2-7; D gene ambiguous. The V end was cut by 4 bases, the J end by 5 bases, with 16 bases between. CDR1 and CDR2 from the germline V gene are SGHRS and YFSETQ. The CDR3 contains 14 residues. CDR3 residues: CASSPYTLGHEQYF. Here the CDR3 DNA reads TGCGCCAGCAGCCCCTATACGTTAGGCCACGAGCAGTACTTC.

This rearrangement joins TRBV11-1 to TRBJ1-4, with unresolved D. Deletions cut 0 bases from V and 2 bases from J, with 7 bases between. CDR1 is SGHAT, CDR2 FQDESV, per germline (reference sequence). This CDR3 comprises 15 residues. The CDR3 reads CASSLAPTTNEKLFF. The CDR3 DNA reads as TGTGCCAGCAGCTTAGCACCAACGACTAATGAAAAACTGTTTTTT.

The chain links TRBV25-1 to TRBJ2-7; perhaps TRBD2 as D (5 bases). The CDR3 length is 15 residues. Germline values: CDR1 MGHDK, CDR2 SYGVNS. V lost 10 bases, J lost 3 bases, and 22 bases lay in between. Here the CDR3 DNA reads TGTGCCACTAAAATACCCCGTGCCCGGGACTACGAGCAGTACTTC. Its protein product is CATKIPRARDYEQYF.

CDR3 region: CASRASGRTYNEQFF. Here the CDR3 DNA reads TGTGCCAGCAGAGCTAGCGGGAGGACCTACAATGAGCAGTTCTTC. V and J are TRBV28 and TRBJ2-1, with 11 bases identical to TRBD2. The CDR3 is 15 residues long. V gave up 6 bases and J gave up 2 bases; unmatched junction bases: 3. Germline lookup yields CDR1 MDHEN and CDR2 SYDVKM.

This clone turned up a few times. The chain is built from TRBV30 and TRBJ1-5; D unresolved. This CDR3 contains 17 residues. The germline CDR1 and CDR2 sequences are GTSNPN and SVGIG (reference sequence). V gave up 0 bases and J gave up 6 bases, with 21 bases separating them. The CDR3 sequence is CAWSVVGSKGEGQPQHF. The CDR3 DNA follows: TGTGCCTGGAGTGTAGTGGGCTCCAAGGGCGAAGGTCAGCCCCAGCATTTT.

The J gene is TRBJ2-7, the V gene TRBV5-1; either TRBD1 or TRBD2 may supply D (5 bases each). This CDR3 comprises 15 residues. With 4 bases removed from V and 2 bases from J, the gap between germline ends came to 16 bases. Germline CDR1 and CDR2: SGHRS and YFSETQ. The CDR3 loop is CASSRDGWVAYEQYF. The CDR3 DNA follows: TGCGCCAGCAGCCGGGACGGCTGGGTCGCCTACGAGCAGTACTTC.

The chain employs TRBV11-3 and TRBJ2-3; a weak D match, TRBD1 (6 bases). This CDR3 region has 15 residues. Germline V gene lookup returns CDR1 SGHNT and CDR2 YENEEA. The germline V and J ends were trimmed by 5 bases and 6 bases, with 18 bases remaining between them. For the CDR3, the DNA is TGTGCCAGCAGCCCCAGGGGCGGGCCCGCGGATACGCAGTATTTT. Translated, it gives CASSPRGGPADTQYF. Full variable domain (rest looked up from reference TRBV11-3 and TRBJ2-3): EAGVVQSPRYKIIEKKQPVAFWCNPISGHNTLYWYLQNLGQGPELLIRYENEEAVDDSQLPKDRFSAERLKGVDSTLKIQPAELGDSAVYLCASSPRGGPADTQYFGPGTRLTVL.

DNA for the CDR3: TGTGCCAGCAGCTTGGGAGGGGAGGTCACTGAAGCTTTCTTT. Translating it yields CASSLGGEVTEAFF. The chain uses TRBV5-4 and TRBJ1-1, with a weak D call TRBD1 (5 bases). The CDR3 is 14 amino acids. V lost 0 bases, J lost 4 bases, and 10 bases lay in between. Germline CDR1 SGHNT, CDR2 YYREEE (reference sequence). Combining the CDR3 with reference TRBV5-4 and TRBJ1-1 gives the whole variable domain ETGVTQSPTHLIKTRGQQVTLRCSSQSGHNTVSWYQQALGQGPQFIFQYYREEENGRGNFPPRFSGLQFPNYSSELNVNALELDDSALYLCASSLGGEVTEAFFGQGTRLTVV.

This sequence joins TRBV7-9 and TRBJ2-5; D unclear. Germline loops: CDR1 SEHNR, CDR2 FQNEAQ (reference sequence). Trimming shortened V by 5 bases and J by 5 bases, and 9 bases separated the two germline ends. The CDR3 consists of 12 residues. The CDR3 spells CASSRAPETQYF. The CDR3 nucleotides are TGTGCCAGCAGCCGCGCCCCCGAGACCCAGTACTTC.

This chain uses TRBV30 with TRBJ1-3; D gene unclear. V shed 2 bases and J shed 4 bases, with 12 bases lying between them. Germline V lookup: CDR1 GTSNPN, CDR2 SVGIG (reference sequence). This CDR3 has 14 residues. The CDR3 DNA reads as TGTGCCTGGAGTCCCCGGGGAGGAGGAAACACCATATATTTT. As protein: CAWSPRGGGNTIYF.

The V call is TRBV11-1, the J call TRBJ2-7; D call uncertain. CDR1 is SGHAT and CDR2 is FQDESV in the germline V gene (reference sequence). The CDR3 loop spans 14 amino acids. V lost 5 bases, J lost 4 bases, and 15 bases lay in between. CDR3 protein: CASSQDGTLYEQYF. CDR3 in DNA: TGTGCCAGCAGCCAGGACGGTACCCTTTACGAGCAGTACTTC.

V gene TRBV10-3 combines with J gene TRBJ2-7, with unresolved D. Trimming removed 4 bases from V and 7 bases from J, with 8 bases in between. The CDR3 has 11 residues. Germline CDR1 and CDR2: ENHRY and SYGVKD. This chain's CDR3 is CAISVSGEQYF. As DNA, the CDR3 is TGTGCCATCAGTGTTTCCGGGGAGCAGTACTTC.

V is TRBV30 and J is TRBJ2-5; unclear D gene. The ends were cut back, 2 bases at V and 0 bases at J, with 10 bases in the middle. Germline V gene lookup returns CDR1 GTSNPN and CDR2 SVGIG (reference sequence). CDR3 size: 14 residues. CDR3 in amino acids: CAWSRMVHQETQYF. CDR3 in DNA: TGTGCCTGGAGTAGGATGGTACACCAAGAGACCCAGTACTTC.

The CDR3 is CASSPGLFGGTEAFF. The CDR3 DNA sequence: TGTGCCAGCTCACCAGGCTTGTTTGGGGGCACTGAAGCTTTCTTT. The chain recombines TRBV18 with TRBJ1-1, with D possibly TRBD1 on 5 matching bases. The germline V gene has CDR1 KGHSH and CDR2 LQKENI. Deletions cut 2 bases from V and 4 bases from J, with 14 bases between. The CDR3 totals 15 residues.

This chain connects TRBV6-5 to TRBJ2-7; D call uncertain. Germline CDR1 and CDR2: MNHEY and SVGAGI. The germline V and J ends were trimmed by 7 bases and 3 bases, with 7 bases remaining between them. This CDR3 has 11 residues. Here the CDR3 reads CASIFNYEQYF. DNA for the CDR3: TGTGCCAGCATTTTTAACTACGAGCAGTACTTC.